This TCR beta chain came from a study of cytomegalovirus exposure and HLA in healthy donors. Study-wide results and limits: When analyzed later, the rates of TCR association showed variation by HLA locus, with DRB1 the most and HLA-C the fewest. The authors reported that TCR beta sequences could predict HLA-A and HLA-B alleles. These predictions were accurate for most subjects in the first cohort. Indistinguishable V segments, including TRBV6-2 and TRBV6-3, were excluded.

Vbeta (60) and Jbeta (13) primers were used in the PCR. Generated by immunoSEQ multiplex PCR, the TCRdb table keeps only in-frame clones and is missing some. The sample lists 95,000 to 150,000 clones, around 75% occurring once. In the case of this clone: What it binds is unknown.

V was shortened by 2 bases and J by 6 bases, with 19 bases between the two germline ends. Germline lookup yields CDR1 SGDLS and CDR2 YYNGEE. The CDR3 has 16 residues. This TCR was sampled from a man aged 25-45 years in good health and CMV-seronegative. V gene TRBV9 combines with J gene TRBJ2-3, with a weak D call TRBD2 (6 bases). Source material: PBMCs. Here the CDR3 DNA reads TGTGCCAGCAGCGTTCAGGGCCACCAAAGCGGGGATACGCAGTATTTT. Translating it yields CASSVQGHQSGDTQYF.